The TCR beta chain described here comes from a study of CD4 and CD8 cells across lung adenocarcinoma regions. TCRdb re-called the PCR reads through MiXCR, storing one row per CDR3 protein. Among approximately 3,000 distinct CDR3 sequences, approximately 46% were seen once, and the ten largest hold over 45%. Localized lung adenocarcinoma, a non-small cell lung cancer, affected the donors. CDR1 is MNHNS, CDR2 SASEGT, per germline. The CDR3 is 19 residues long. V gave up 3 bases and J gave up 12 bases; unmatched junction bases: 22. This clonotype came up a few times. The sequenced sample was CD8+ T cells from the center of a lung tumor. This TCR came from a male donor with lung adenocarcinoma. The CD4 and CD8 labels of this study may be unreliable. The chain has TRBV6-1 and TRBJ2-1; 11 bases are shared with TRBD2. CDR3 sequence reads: CASSDGGSGRAGLWRGQFF. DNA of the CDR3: TGTGCCAGCAGTGATGGGGGTAGCGGGAGGGCCGGATTATGGCGCGGGCAGTTCTTC.